The clone carrying this T cell receptor beta chain was picked up one time. The sample comes from a study of shared clonotypes between healthy human individuals. Per germline, CDR1 SGHRS and CDR2 YFSETQ. CDR3 length: 16 amino acids. Germline trimming cut 0 bases from V and 3 bases from J; bases unmatched to any gene: 9. Original methodology: From ImmunoSEQ came sequences covering only the junction and carrying no quality scores, so filtering differed. Sequenced by immunoSEQ multiplex PCR; TCRdb stores in-frame clones only, minus some. The DNA gave D and trimming, while V, J and clone size come from that table. Here the sample spans approximately 1.5 million clones, 98% being singletons.

The V gene is TRBV5-1, the J gene TRBJ2-7, with 7 nucleotides matching TRBD2. The sequence derives from a man aged 25 to 40 in good health. Sequencing input: naive CD4+ T cells sorted from blood. Subset of the sample: CD45RA+ positively selected. Here the CDR3 reads CASSLAVGLDVYEQYF. CDR3 sequence (DNA): TGCGCCAGCAGCTTGGCCGTAGGACTAGACGTCTACGAGCAGTACTTC.